These 21 T cell receptor beta chains share one sample of origin, sequenced in a study of T cell repertoires in cytomegalovirus infection. MiXCR was run by TCRdb on the reads, yielding one entry per CDR3 protein. The repertoire holds around 300,000 distinct CDR3 sequences, with over 7.5% as singletons. Material: PBMCs. All receptors come from a human donor in good health (CMV status not recorded). Some clones in this sample may be carry-over from other donors' samples.

This clonotype was seen repeatedly, ten times or more. The chain has TRBV7-2 and TRBJ2-2; 7 positions agree with TRBD1. J gave up 6 bases and V 5 bases, and 9 bases lay outside the gene matches. The CDR3 covers 15 residues. The germline V gene encodes CDR1 SGHTA and CDR2 FQGNSA. CDR3: CASSQYRGYSGELFF. For the CDR3, the DNA is TGTGCCAGCAGCCAATACAGGGGTTATTCCGGGGAGCTGTTTTTT.

This clonotype was observed at least ten times. The chain links TRBV7-2 to TRBJ1-6; D is unresolved. With 1 base removed from V and 9 bases from J, the gap between germline ends came to 10 bases. Germline CDR1 and CDR2: SGHTA and FQGNSA. CDR3 size: 14 residues. CDR3 nucleotides: TGTGCCAGCAGCTTAGTGGCAGTTAGTTCACCCCTCCACTTT. Translated, it gives CASSLVAVSSPLHF.

This clonotype was observed a handful of times. The genes are TRBV7-2 and TRBJ2-1; 7 bases are shared with TRBD2. V lost 5 bases to trimming and J lost 6 bases; unmatched junction nucleotides: 10. The CDR3 runs to 15 residues. Germline CDR1 is SGHTA and CDR2 is FQGNSA. CDR3 region: CASSLRGVAVNEQFF. The CDR3, as DNA: TGTGCCAGCAGCCTCCGGGGGGTAGCGGTCAATGAGCAGTTCTTC.

This clonotype was counted at least ten times. CDR3 region: CASSFTGVYEQYF. CDR3 DNA sequence: TGTGCCAGCAGCTTCACGGGTGTATACGAGCAGTACTTC. V usage is TRBV7-9 and J usage is TRBJ2-7, with D unclear. This CDR3 has 13 residues. The V gene's germline CDR1 is SEHNR and CDR2 FQNEAQ (reference sequence). V lost 3 bases and J lost 4, with 10 bases in between.

This clonotype was observed a few times. The V gene is TRBV6-5, the J gene TRBJ2-5; no definite D call. This CDR3 is built from 11 residues. The germline V gene encodes CDR1 MNHEY and CDR2 SVGAGI. The V end was cut by 7 bases, the J end by 5 bases, with 8 bases between. CDR3 region: CASTALETQYF. DNA for the CDR3: TGTGCCAGCACGGCTTTGGAGACCCAGTACTTC.

The sample holds many counts of this clonotype. The J gene is TRBJ2-3, the V gene TRBV7-2, with 8 bases lining up with TRBD2. Per germline, CDR1 SGHTA and CDR2 FQGNSA. The V segment lost 5 bases and the J segment 1 base; nucleotides outside the gene matches: 8. The CDR3 totals 16 residues. The DNA for the CDR3 is TGTGCCAGCAGCAAAGAGGCTAGCGGGCGCACAGATACGCAGTATTTT. Translating it yields CASSKEASGRTDTQYF.

The chain carries TRBV7-3 and TRBJ2-5, with 8 bases identical to TRBD1. This CDR3 is built from 16 residues. V lost 6 bases, J lost 1 base, and 10 bases stayed unmatched. Germline V gives CDR1 SGHTA, CDR2 FQGTGA. CDR3 coding DNA: TGTGCCAGCAGTCCCCAGGGGGCAGCGGCCCAAGAGACCCAGTACTTC. Translating gives CASSPQGAAAQETQYF.

This chain links TRBV2 with TRBJ2-1; tentatively, D is TRBD2 (6 bases). V gave up 9 bases and J gave up 5 bases, with 8 bases separating them. The V gene's germline CDR1 is SNHLY and CDR2 FYNNEI. The CDR3 has 11 amino acids. The CDR3 reads CARGRNNEQFF. The CDR3 bases are TGTGCCAGGGGGAGGAACAATGAGCAGTTCTTC. The variable domain in full, completed from reference TRBV2 and TRBJ2-1, reads EPEVTQTPSHQVTQMGQEVILRCVPISNHLYFYWYRQILGQKVEFLVSFYNNEISEKSEIFDDQFSVERPDGSNFTLKIRSTKLEDSAMYFCARGRNNEQFFGPGTRLTVL.

In this sample, this clonotype turned up many times. The chain couples TRBV4-2 to TRBJ2-3; D uncertain. V was trimmed by 5 bases and J by 4 bases, leaving 4 bases between them. CDR1 LGHNA and CDR2 YNFKEQ come from the germline V gene. The CDR3 extends over 11 amino acids. The CDR3 DNA follows: TGTGCCAGCAGCAGGGCAGATACGCAGTATTTT. Encoded protein: CASSRADTQYF.

This clonotype was seen a few times. J is TRBJ2-2 and V is TRBV19, with D hard to call. Trimming took 4 bases from V and 3 from J, leaving 6 bases between them. CDR1 LNHDA and CDR2 SQIVND come from the germline V gene (reference sequence). The CDR3 loop spans 13 amino acids. This CDR3 is CASSSSYTGELFF. The CDR3 nucleotides are TGTGCCAGTAGTAGCAGCTACACCGGGGAGCTGTTTTTT.

CDR3 residues: CASSLLAGVGGANVLTF. DNA of the CDR3: TGTGCCAGCAGTTTATTAGCGGGAGTCGGTGGGGCCAACGTCCTGACTTTC. The chain couples TRBV12-3 or TRBV12-4 to TRBJ2-6; 9 nucleotides match TRBD2. The CDR3 sequence is 17 residues long. Unmatched junction bases numbered 5, after V lost 2 bases and J lost 3 bases.

This clonotype was seen a few times. This chain connects TRBV29-1 to TRBJ2-1; D is unclear. V gave up 1 base and J gave up 4 bases, with 17 bases separating them. From germline, CDR1 is SQVTM and CDR2 ANQGSEA. The CDR3 totals 16 residues. This CDR3 is CSVEGRRKQPYNEQFF. CDR3 nucleotide sequence: TGCAGCGTTGAAGGTCGACGCAAGCAACCTTACAATGAGCAGTTCTTC.

This clonotype was observed many times. The CDR3 DNA sequence: TGCGCCAGCAGCCAAGTCCCGGCTAGCGGGGGACCTGCCGATACGCAGTATTTT. Amino acids: CASSQVPASGGPADTQYF. This chain links TRBV4-3 with TRBJ2-3; 10 nucleotides line up with TRBD2. This CDR3 comprises 18 residues. The J segment lost 6 bases and the V segment lost 1 base, leaving 13 bases of the junction unmatched. Germline V gene sequence: CDR1 LGHNA, CDR2 YSLEER.

A few counts support this clonotype. The chain combines TRBV27 with TRBJ2-1; the D call may be TRBD1 or TRBD2 (5 bases each). Germline lookup yields CDR1 MNHEY and CDR2 SMNVEV (reference sequence). The ends were cut back, 6 bases at V and 4 bases at J, with 7 bases in the middle. The CDR3 spans 12 residues. CDR3 DNA sequence: TGTGCCAGCAGGGGGGTATACAATGAGCAGTTCTTC. This encodes CASRGVYNEQFF.

V usage is TRBV30 and J usage is TRBJ2-3; the match to TRBD2 covers 11 bases. Germline V gives CDR1 GTSNPN, CDR2 SVGIG (reference sequence). The CDR3 has 15 residues. J lost 3 bases, V lost 2 bases, and 4 bases had no gene match. CDR3 amino acids: CAWSWASGRTDTQYF. The CDR3 bases are TGTGCCTGGAGTTGGGCTAGCGGGAGGACAGATACGCAGTATTTT.

Many counts were recorded for this clonotype. CDR3 in amino acids: CASIRTGSAKNIQYF. The CDR3 DNA reads as TGTGCCAGCATCCGGACAGGGTCTGCCAAAAACATTCAGTACTTC. The genes are TRBV6-1 and TRBJ2-4; 8 positions match TRBD1. The V gene end was trimmed by 7 bases and the J gene end by 1 base; junction bases not matched to a gene: 6. Germline V lookup: CDR1 MNHNS, CDR2 SASEGT. The CDR3 contains 15 residues.

This clonotype was observed a few times. This chain connects TRBV11-2 to TRBJ2-3; tentative D call: TRBD1 (6 bases). Trimming removed 1 base at V and 0 bases at J, with 8 bases between. CDR1 SGHAT and CDR2 FQNNGV come from the germline V gene. This CDR3 has 15 residues. CDR3 coding DNA: TGTGCCAGCAGCTTAGTACAGGGCAGCACAGATACGCAGTATTTT. Encoded protein: CASSLVQGSTDTQYF.

This chain's CDR3 is CASSIRLAVPSSYNEQFF. The CDR3 bases are TGTGCCAGTAGTATAAGACTAGCGGTACCTAGCTCCTACAATGAGCAGTTCTTC. The chain couples TRBV19 to TRBJ2-1, with 9 bases lining up with TRBD2. Trimming removed 2 bases from V and 0 bases from J; junction bases left unmatched: 8. Germline CDR1 LNHDA, CDR2 SQIVND (reference sequence). This CDR3 is built from 18 residues.

The chain has TRBV30 and TRBJ2-5; unclear D gene. Germline lookup yields CDR1 GTSNPN and CDR2 SVGIG (reference sequence). The CDR3 spans 10 residues. V lost 5 bases and J lost 5, with 6 bases in between. The CDR3 spells CAWSGETQYF. In DNA form, the CDR3 reads TGTGCCTGGTCTGGGGAGACCCAGTACTTC.

The chain couples TRBV19 to TRBJ1-2; D possibly corresponds to TRBD1 (5 bases). The CDR3 contains 13 residues. Germline V gives CDR1 LNHDA, CDR2 SQIVND (reference sequence). The V end was cut by 5 bases, the J end by 8 bases, with 15 bases between. The CDR3 DNA sequence: TGTGCCAGTAGTTGGGGGACCAACAGAGGCTACACCTTC. Its protein is CASSWGTNRGYTF.

This clonotype was picked up many times. The CDR3 loop is CASSHQTRGVRGTEAFF. DNA for the CDR3: TGTGCCAGCAGCCACCAGACCCGAGGGGTTCGTGGCACTGAAGCTTTCTTT. This chain joins TRBV7-2 and TRBJ1-1; D possibly corresponds to TRBD1 (5 bases). CDR3 size: 17 residues. The V gene's germline CDR1 is SGHTA and CDR2 FQGNSA. Trimming left V 5 bases short and J 4 bases short, with 23 bases between.